This is a list of T cell receptor beta chains from one sample in a study of CD8 T cells in Susac syndrome. From the immunoSEQ multiplex PCR reads, TCRdb called clonotypes with MiXCR, one entry per CDR3 protein. The table has about 400,000 distinct CDR3 sequences, approximately 85% seen once. Sequenced material: CD8+ T cells from PBMCs. The receptor source for this set is a human donor with multiple sclerosis. The CDR3 runs from the conserved cysteine through the conserved F or W. Each record gives: clone size, V gene, J gene, D gene, CDR3 protein, CDR3 DNA. A D gene is named only where the DNA matches it firmly. For some rows the clone size is stated as once, few or many, or as a class when expanded; others skip it.

>.|TRBV30|TRBJ2-1|TRBD1
CAWTMTGGSYNEQFF
TGTGCCTGGACGATGACAGGGGGCTCCTACAATGAGCAGTTCTTC
>.|TRBV27|TRBJ2-7|.
CASSLSVDFSSYEQYF
TGTGCCAGCAGTTTATCGGTGGATTTTTCCTCCTACGAGCAGTACTTC
>.|TRBV5-1|TRBJ2-5|.
CASKAMEVSGLETQYF
TGCGCCAGCAAGGCCATGGAAGTATCAGGGTTGGAGACCCAGTACTTC
>.|TRBV5-5|TRBJ2-1|TRBD2
CASSFRDSGRSNEQFF
TGTGCCAGCAGCTTTAGGGATAGCGGGAGGAGCAATGAGCAGTTCTTC
>.|TRBV30|TRBJ2-2|.
CAWIKGAGELFF
TGTGCCTGGATAAAGGGGGCCGGGGAGCTGTTTTTT
>.|TRBV4-1|TRBJ2-3|.
CASSQDPTTTDTQYF
TGCGCCAGCAGCCAAGACCCAACAACCACAGATACGCAGTATTTT
>.|TRBV5-1|TRBJ1-1|TRBD1
CASSLVGQENTEAFF
TGCGCCAGCAGCTTGGTGGGACAGGAGAACACTGAAGCTTTCTTT
>.|TRBV14|TRBJ2-7|.
CASSLDLLEQYF
TGTGCCAGCAGTCTCGACTTGCTCGAGCAGTACTTC
>.|TRBV29-1|TRBJ2-7|.
CSVMYFESAYEQYF
TGCAGCGTTATGTACTTCGAGTCGGCCTACGAGCAGTACTTC
>.|TRBV6-1|TRBJ2-4|TRBD2
CASGISGNPLGGKNIQYF
TGTGCCAGCGGGATTAGCGGGAATCCTTTGGGGGGCAAAAACATTCAGTACTTC
>.|TRBV5-1|TRBJ2-2|TRBD2
CASSNGLAGVVGELFF
TGCGCCAGCAGCAACGGACTAGCGGGAGTTGTCGGGGAGCTGTTTTTT
>.|TRBV6-2/TRBV6-3|TRBJ1-1|TRBD1
CASSQPGTGENTEAFF
TGTGCCAGCAGTCAACCCGGGACAGGGGAGAACACTGAAGCTTTCTTT
>.|TRBV6-5|TRBJ2-7|TRBD2
CASSPATSGNYEQYF
TGTGCCAGCAGTCCCGCGACTAGCGGGAACTACGAGCAGTACTTC
>.|TRBV29-1|TRBJ2-1|.
CSVRGGIVYEQFF
TGCAGCGTTCGTGGCGGGATTGTGTATGAGCAGTTCTTC
>.|TRBV6-4|TRBJ2-3|TRBD2
CASSTGTSRKSDTQYF
TGTGCCAGCAGCACCGGGACTAGCAGAAAATCAGATACGCAGTATTTT
>.|TRBV30|TRBJ1-3|.
CAWREDTIYF
TGTGCCTGGAGGGAAGACACCATATATTTT
>.|TRBV20-1|TRBJ2-7|.
CSASGVTSYEQYF
TGCAGTGCTTCCGGGGTCACGTCCTACGAGCAGTACTTC
>.|TRBV4-1|TRBJ1-4|TRBD1
CASSPGQGSFNEKLFF
TGCGCCAGCAGCCCGGGACAGGGAAGCTTTAATGAAAAACTGTTTTTT
>.|TRBV20-1|TRBJ2-3|.
CSAGREVSFLGDTQYF
TGCAGTGCCGGCAGGGAGGTTTCGTTCCTCGGAGATACGCAGTATTTT
>.|TRBV12-5|TRBJ1-1|.
CASGLTTTGWITEAFF
TGTGCTAGTGGTTTGACAACTACAGGGTGGATCACTGAAGCTTTCTTT
>.|TRBV7-6|TRBJ2-7|.
CASSLEGDFLYEQYF
TGTGCCAGCAGCTTAGAGGGGGACTTTCTCTACGAGCAGTACTTC
>.|TRBV3-1|TRBJ2-2|.
CASSQPGLTGELFF
TGTGCCAGCAGCCAACCGGGCCTCACCGGGGAGCTGTTTTTT
>.|TRBV6-6|TRBJ1-6|.
CASSYSLAPDNSPLHF
TGTGCCAGCAGTTACTCGTTGGCGCCAGATAATTCACCCCTCCACTTT
>.|TRBV7-6|TRBJ2-2|.
CASSLATFTGELFF
TGTGCCAGCAGCTTAGCGACATTTACCGGGGAGCTGTTTTTT
>.|TRBV27|TRBJ2-2|.
CASSLLRTGTGELFF
TGTGCCAGCAGTTTACTCCGTACCGGTACCGGGGAGCTGTTTTTT
>.|TRBV27|TRBJ1-5|.
CASSLSVIGGQPQHF
TGTGCCAGCAGTTTATCAGTTATAGGCGGTCAGCCCCAGCATTTT
>.|TRBV6-5|TRBJ1-1|TRBD1
CASSYGTGERTEAFF
TGTGCCAGCAGTTACGGGACAGGGGAAAGAACTGAAGCTTTCTTT
>.|TRBV7-9|TRBJ2-2|.
CASSFEYTGELFF
TGTGCCAGCAGCTTTGAATACACCGGGGAGCTGTTTTTT
>.|TRBV30|TRBJ2-5|.
CAWSPGREETQYF
TGTGCCTGGAGCCCAGGGCGGGAAGAGACCCAGTACTTC
>.|TRBV28|TRBJ2-1|.
CASSLADEQFF
TGTGCCAGCAGTTTAGCGGATGAGCAGTTCTTC
>once|TRBV6-5|TRBJ1-4|TRBD1
CASSRTGDEKLFF
TGTGCCAGCAGCCGAACAGGGGACGAAAAACTGTTTTTT
>.|TRBV27|TRBJ1-1|.
CASSSPSLNTEAFF
TGTGCCAGCAGTTCCCCCAGCTTGAACACTGAAGCTTTCTTT
>.|TRBV7-6|TRBJ2-7|.
CASRPAEGEQYF
TGTGCCAGCCGTCCCGCCGAGGGGGAGCAGTACTTC
>.|TRBV30|TRBJ1-1|.
CAWSVGLRGNTEAFF
TGTGCCTGGAGTGTAGGTCTCAGGGGGAACACTGAAGCTTTCTTT
>few|TRBV20-1|TRBJ2-7|TRBD1
CSFADRAYEQYF
TGCAGTTTCGCGGACAGGGCCTACGAGCAGTACTTC
>.|TRBV6-5|TRBJ2-7|.
CASSLYSAFNEQYF
TGTGCCAGCAGTCTTTACTCGGCCTTTAACGAGCAGTACTTC
>.|TRBV7-9|TRBJ2-1|.
CASSARAGVYNEQFF
TGTGCCAGCAGCGCAAGGGCAGGGGTCTACAATGAGCAGTTCTTC
>.|TRBV5-1|TRBJ2-5|TRBD2
CASSLAGDMAQYF
TGCGCCAGCAGTCTAGCGGGAGACATGGCCCAGTACTTC
>.|TRBV29-1|TRBJ2-7|TRBD1
CSVERYLDRGAYEQYF
TGCAGCGTTGAAAGGTACCTGGACAGGGGGGCCTACGAGCAGTACTTC
>.|TRBV28|TRBJ1-5|.
CASRTSTSGIYQPQHF
TGTGCCAGCAGAACTTCGACCAGTGGAATTTATCAGCCCCAGCATTTT